The 8 T cell receptor beta chains below all came from one sample that was sequenced in a study of PD-1 blockade in classical Hodgkin lymphoma. Described time point: cycle 4 day 1 (C4D1), after less than 7 weeks of nivolumab. All patients relapsed after autologous stem cell transplantation, and brentuximab vedotin exposure varied. TCRdb's table, derived via immunoSEQ multiplex PCR, lists solely in-frame clones and lacks some. The sample has roughly 46,000 clones, around 74% seen once; the top ten hold roughly 12%. The material was peripheral blood mononuclear cells (PBMCs), obtained before the fourth cycle of nivolumab. These receptors originate from a human donor with classical Hodgkin lymphoma.

The chain carries TRBV7-6 and TRBJ2-3, with a weak D call TRBD2 (7 bases). Germline CDR1 and CDR2: SGHVS and FNYEAQ. The V end lost 9 bases, the J end lost 4 bases, and 14 bases lay between the germline ends. The CDR3 is made up of 13 amino acids. CDR3: CASSGGRADTQYF. The CDR3 DNA reads TGTGCCAGTTCCGGGGGGCGCGCAGATACGCAGTATTTT. Filled out from reference TRBV7-6 and TRBJ2-3, the complete variable domain reads GAGVSQSPRYKVTKRGQDVALRCDPISGHVSLYWYRQALGQGPEFLTYFNYEAQQDKSGLPNDRFSAERPEGSISTLTIQRTEQRDSAMYRCASSGGRADTQYFGPGTRLTVL.

Notes on this clone: The sample has other DNA sequences that encode this CDR3 too. The V gene is TRBV28, the J gene TRBJ1-5, with 8 positions matching TRBD1. Germline CDR1 reads MDHEN; CDR2 reads SYDVKM. J gave up 2 bases and V 3 bases, and 0 bases lay outside the gene matches. The CDR3 covers 14 residues. The CDR3 DNA reads as TGTGCCAGCAGTTTGGGACAGGGCAATCAGCCCCAGCATTTT. It specifies CASSLGQGNQPQHF. Using reference TRBV28 and TRBJ1-5 for the parts outside the CDR3, the full variable domain is DVKVTQSSRYLVKRTGEKVFLECVQDMDHENMFWYRQDPGLGLRLIYFSYDVKMKEKGDIPEGYSVSREKKERFSLILESASTNQTSMYLCASSLGQGNQPQHFGDGTRLSIL.

This clone was observed a single time. The chain has TRBV2 and TRBJ2-1, with TRBD2 matching 8 bases. CDR1 and CDR2 (germline): SNHLY, FYNNEI. The V segment lost 6 bases and the J segment 1 base; nucleotides outside the gene matches: 8. CDR3 length: 16 residues. CDR3 sequence reads: CASSDSGKGSYNEQFF. CDR3 nucleotide sequence: TGTGCCAGCAGCGATAGCGGGAAGGGGTCCTACAATGAGCAGTTCTTC.

The chain couples TRBV29-1 to TRBJ2-1; TRBD2 is a possible D gene (5 bases). Per the germline V gene, CDR1 is SQVTM and CDR2 is ANQGSEA. V lost 3 bases and J 1 base, leaving 10 bases between the germline ends. The CDR3 totals 14 residues. CDR3 sequence (DNA): TGCAGCGTTGATAGGCGGGCGTCCTACAATGAGCAGTTCTTC. It codes for CSVDRRASYNEQFF.

This clone came up once. This sequence joins TRBV7-6 and TRBJ1-1; possibly TRBD1 for D (5 bases). The CDR3 has 13 residues. V shed 4 bases and J shed 5 bases, with 11 bases lying between them. Germline assignment: CDR1 SGHVS and CDR2 FNYEAQ. This CDR3 is CASSSGGATEAFF. As DNA, the CDR3 is TGTGCCAGCAGCTCCGGTGGGGCTACTGAAGCTTTCTTT.

V usage is TRBV6-5 and J usage is TRBJ1-1; D remains unclear. The CDR3 covers 15 residues. V lost 9 bases to trimming and J lost 6 bases, with 23 bases between them. Germline CDR1 MNHEY, CDR2 SVGAGI. This chain's CDR3 is CASDPGGINGAEAFF. In DNA, the CDR3 is TGTGCCAGTGACCCTGGAGGCATTAATGGCGCTGAAGCTTTCTTT.

This clone showed up just once. The V and J genes are TRBV5-4 and TRBJ2-3, with 7 bases matching TRBD1. After removal of 3 bases from V and 1 base from J, the junction contained 2 bases not matched to a gene. CDR1 is SGHNT, CDR2 YYREEE, per germline (reference sequence). The CDR3 totals 14 residues. CDR3 sequence reads: CASSSGQGTDTQYF. As DNA, the CDR3 is TGTGCCAGCAGCTCCGGACAGGGCACAGATACGCAGTATTTT.

V and J are TRBV6-6 and TRBJ2-3; D is possibly TRBD1 (5 bases). Trimming cost V 7 bases and J 4 bases, with 9 bases left between them. This CDR3 is 12 amino acids long. Germline CDR1 is MNHNY and CDR2 is SVGAGI (reference sequence). The CDR3 nucleotides read TGTGCCAGCACAGGGTGGGCAGATACGCAGTATTTT. It specifies CASTGWADTQYF.